These T cell receptor beta chains were read from a single sample in a study of T cell repertoires in cytomegalovirus infection. TCRdb reprocessed the reads with MiXCR, giving one entry per CDR3 protein. Of around 350,000 distinct CDR3 sequences in the sample, less than 20% were seen once. Sequenced: PBMCs. These receptors all come from a human donor in good health (CMV status not recorded). Some clones in this sample may be carry-over from other donors' samples. The CDR3 runs from the conserved cysteine through the conserved F or W. The D gene is left open where the match is weak. Rows may omit the clone size; those that give it use once, few, many or a size class.

clone size: many; J gene: TRBJ2-1; D gene: -; V gene: TRBV2; CDR3 DNA: TGTGCCAGCACTCTGGAGACCTACAATGAGCAGTTCTTC; CDR3 protein: CASTLETYNEQFF
clone size: -; J gene: TRBJ2-3; D gene: -; V gene: TRBV19; CDR3 DNA: TGTGCCAGTAGTATCGCGGGAAGGCTACCCTCCACAGATACGCAGTATTTT; CDR3 protein: CASSIAGRLPSTDTQYF
clone size: -; J gene: TRBJ1-4; D gene: -; V gene: TRBV7-9; CDR3 DNA: TGTGCCAGCAGCTTAACCACCCCACTGTTTTTT; CDR3 protein: CASSLTTPLFF
clone size: -; J gene: TRBJ2-1; D gene: TRBD1; V gene: TRBV20-1; CDR3 DNA: TGCAGTGCTAGAGTGGGACAGGCATATTACAATGAGCAGTTCTTC; CDR3 protein: CSARVGQAYYNEQFF
clone size: few; J gene: TRBJ2-2; D gene: TRBD2; V gene: TRBV19; CDR3 DNA: TGTGCCACTATAGCGGGAGGCTCCGGGGAGCTGTTTTTT; CDR3 protein: CATIAGGSGELFF
clone size: -; J gene: TRBJ2-7; D gene: TRBD1; V gene: TRBV4-3; CDR3 DNA: TGCGCCAGCAGCCGCCAAGATATTCACCGGACAGGGTTGTCCTACGAGCAGTACTTC; CDR3 protein: CASSRQDIHRTGLSYEQYF
clone size: once; J gene: TRBJ2-4; D gene: -; V gene: TRBV5-1; CDR3 DNA: TGCGCCAGCAGCCCGGGTGGGGCGGAACTAAACATTCAGTACTTC; CDR3 protein: CASSPGGAELNIQYF
clone size: -; J gene: TRBJ2-7; D gene: -; V gene: TRBV7-9; CDR3 DNA: TGTGCCAGCAGAGGTTCCGAGCAGTACTTC; CDR3 protein: CASRGSEQYF
clone size: -; J gene: TRBJ2-3; D gene: -; V gene: TRBV6-2/TRBV6-3; CDR3 DNA: TGTGCCAGCAGTTCCAGCGGGACAAAAGATACGCAGTATTTT; CDR3 protein: CASSSSGTKDTQYF
clone size: once; J gene: TRBJ2-1; D gene: TRBD1; V gene: TRBV12-3/TRBV12-4; CDR3 DNA: TGTGCCAGCAGTTTATCGGACAGGGACTACAATGAGCAGTTCTTC; CDR3 protein: CASSLSDRDYNEQFF
clone size: few; J gene: TRBJ2-7; D gene: -; V gene: TRBV5-1; CDR3 DNA: TGCGCCAGCAGCTTGGAGCAGCCCTCCTACGAGCAGTACTTC; CDR3 protein: CASSLEQPSYEQYF
clone size: -; J gene: TRBJ2-1; D gene: -; V gene: TRBV19; CDR3 DNA: TGTGCCAGTAGTATGGGACAACTGGGGGATGAGCAGTTCTTC; CDR3 protein: CASSMGQLGDEQFF
clone size: -; J gene: TRBJ2-3; D gene: -; V gene: TRBV4-2; CDR3 DNA: TGTGCCAGCAGCCAAGCAGGGCCCGGGGATACGCAGTATTTT; CDR3 protein: CASSQAGPGDTQYF
clone size: -; J gene: TRBJ1-4; D gene: -; V gene: TRBV18; CDR3 DNA: TGTGCCAGCTCACCACCGGCGGGCGCGGGTGAAAAACTGTTTTTT; CDR3 protein: CASSPPAGAGEKLFF
clone size: few; J gene: TRBJ2-3; D gene: -; V gene: TRBV7-9; CDR3 DNA: TGTGCCAGCAGCTTACGTGGTGGGGCCCCCGCAGATACGCAGTATTTT; CDR3 protein: CASSLRGGAPADTQYF
clone size: -; J gene: TRBJ2-5; D gene: -; V gene: TRBV24-1; CDR3 DNA: TGTGCCACCAGTGTACGGGGGCGCGAGGAGACCCAGTACTTC; CDR3 protein: CATSVRGREETQYF
clone size: -; J gene: TRBJ2-5; D gene: TRBD2; V gene: TRBV12-5; CDR3 DNA: TGTGCTAGTGGTTCCGGACTAGCGGGAGCGGAGACCCAGTACTTC; CDR3 protein: CASGSGLAGAETQYF
clone size: many; J gene: TRBJ1-4; D gene: TRBD1; V gene: TRBV7-9; CDR3 DNA: TGTGCCAGCAGACGAGGGGGCGATACTGAAAAACTGTTTTTT; CDR3 protein: CASRRGGDTEKLFF
clone size: many; J gene: TRBJ2-3; D gene: TRBD2; V gene: TRBV7-2; CDR3 DNA: TGTGCCAGCAGCGAACTAGCGGGCCGAGGTGGCACAGATACGCAGTATTTT; CDR3 protein: CASSELAGRGGTDTQYF
clone size: many; J gene: TRBJ2-7; D gene: TRBD1; V gene: TRBV6-5; CDR3 DNA: TGTGCCAGCAACGAAGGACAGGGCCGGCCCTACGAGCAGTACTTC; CDR3 protein: CASNEGQGRPYEQYF
clone size: many; J gene: TRBJ2-2; D gene: -; V gene: TRBV7-6; CDR3 DNA: TGTGCCAGCAGCTTATCCCCAGGGGCCGGGGAGCTGTTTTTT; CDR3 protein: CASSLSPGAGELFF
clone size: -; J gene: TRBJ2-7; D gene: -; V gene: TRBV29-1; CDR3 DNA: TGCAGCGTTGAAGTAAATAGCGGAAGCTCCTACGAGCAGTACTTC; CDR3 protein: CSVEVNSGSSYEQYF
clone size: once; J gene: TRBJ2-7; D gene: -; V gene: TRBV29-1; CDR3 DNA: TGCAGCGTTTGGGACAATGGGGCCTACGAGCAGTACTTC; CDR3 protein: CSVWDNGAYEQYF
clone size: many; J gene: TRBJ1-1; D gene: -; V gene: TRBV28; CDR3 DNA: TGTGCCAGCAGTACCGGGGGCGAAGGGACCACTGAAGCTTTCTTT; CDR3 protein: CASSTGGEGTTEAFF
clone size: many; J gene: TRBJ2-7; D gene: -; V gene: TRBV5-8; CDR3 DNA: TGTGCCAGCAGCTTGGGCCAGGTCTACGAGCAGTACTTC; CDR3 protein: CASSLGQVYEQYF
clone size: many; J gene: TRBJ1-1; D gene: TRBD1; V gene: TRBV7-2; CDR3 DNA: TGTGCCAGCAGCTTCGGTTCTGGGACAGGGAACACTGAAGCTTTCTTT; CDR3 protein: CASSFGSGTGNTEAFF
clone size: -; J gene: TRBJ2-1; D gene: TRBD2; V gene: TRBV10-3; CDR3 DNA: TGTGCCATCAGTGAGTCCGGGGGGGAAAACAATGAGCAGTTCTTC; CDR3 protein: CAISESGGENNEQFF
clone size: -; J gene: TRBJ1-1; D gene: TRBD1; V gene: TRBV29-1; CDR3 DNA: TGCAGCGCCTCAGGGGGCGGCAGGTCGAACACTGAAGCTTTCTTT; CDR3 protein: CSASGGGRSNTEAFF
clone size: -; J gene: TRBJ2-3; D gene: -; V gene: TRBV2; CDR3 DNA: TGTGCCAGCAGTGAAGAGGGAGGCGGTACGCAGTATTTT; CDR3 protein: CASSEEGGGTQYF
clone size: many; J gene: TRBJ2-3; D gene: -; V gene: TRBV7-2; CDR3 DNA: TGTGCCAGCAGCTTAACGGGTATGGGTACGCAGTATTTT; CDR3 protein: CASSLTGMGTQYF
clone size: many; J gene: TRBJ2-3; D gene: TRBD2; V gene: TRBV7-2; CDR3 DNA: TGTGCCAGCAGCAATTTAGCGGGAGGGGCAGATACGCAGTATTTT; CDR3 protein: CASSNLAGGADTQYF
clone size: few; J gene: TRBJ2-1; D gene: -; V gene: TRBV12-3/TRBV12-4; CDR3 DNA: TGTGCCAGCTCCTCTCTTGATGAGCAGTTCTTC; CDR3 protein: CASSSLDEQFF
clone size: many; J gene: TRBJ1-6; D gene: TRBD1; V gene: TRBV7-2; CDR3 DNA: TGTGCCAGCAGCCTAAACAGGGGGAATAATTCACCCCTCCACTTT; CDR3 protein: CASSLNRGNNSPLHF
clone size: -; J gene: TRBJ1-2; D gene: -; V gene: TRBV12-3/TRBV12-4; CDR3 DNA: TGTGCCAGCAGTTTACGGAGTGGCTACACCTTC; CDR3 protein: CASSLRSGYTF
clone size: -; J gene: TRBJ2-1; D gene: -; V gene: TRBV7-9; CDR3 DNA: TGTGCCAGCAGCTTATTACTAGTGGGCGAGCAGTTCTTC; CDR3 protein: CASSLLLVGEQFF
clone size: few; J gene: TRBJ1-4; D gene: -; V gene: TRBV6-1; CDR3 DNA: TGTGCCAGCAGTGAACAGGACGAAAAACTGTTTTTT; CDR3 protein: CASSEQDEKLFF
clone size: -; J gene: TRBJ1-5; D gene: -; V gene: TRBV19; CDR3 DNA: TGTGCCAGTAGCGATGACCGGCCGCGGCCCCAGCATTTT; CDR3 protein: CASSDDRPRPQHF
clone size: many; J gene: TRBJ2-2; D gene: -; V gene: TRBV7-9; CDR3 DNA: TGTGCCAGCAGCCCACAGGAAGACCTGAACACCGGGGAGCTGTTTTTT; CDR3 protein: CASSPQEDLNTGELFF
clone size: -; J gene: TRBJ2-1; D gene: -; V gene: TRBV11-2; CDR3 DNA: TGTGCCAGCAGCTTAGCCCAGGGGTGGGTAAATGAGCAGTTCTTC; CDR3 protein: CASSLAQGWVNEQFF
clone size: few; J gene: TRBJ2-1; D gene: -; V gene: TRBV20-1; CDR3 DNA: TGCAGTGCTAGGACAGCAAGCGATGAGCAGTTCTTC; CDR3 protein: CSARTASDEQFF
clone size: -; J gene: TRBJ1-5; D gene: -; V gene: TRBV18; CDR3 DNA: TGTGCCAGCTCACCAGGGTTGGGTCCTGGGGATCAGCCCCAGCATTTT; CDR3 protein: CASSPGLGPGDQPQHF
clone size: few; J gene: TRBJ2-1; D gene: TRBD2; V gene: TRBV20-1; CDR3 DNA: TGCAGTGCTGCCCGGACTAGCGGGGGGACGGAGCAGTTCTTC; CDR3 protein: CSAARTSGGTEQFF
clone size: many; J gene: TRBJ2-5; D gene: -; V gene: TRBV6-2/TRBV6-3; CDR3 DNA: TGTGCCAGCAGTTACGGGGAGACCCAGTACTTC; CDR3 protein: CASSYGETQYF
clone size: -; J gene: TRBJ1-1; D gene: -; V gene: TRBV7-2; CDR3 DNA: TGTGCCAGCAGCTTACTCCACGGAGACACTGAAGCTTTCTTT; CDR3 protein: CASSLLHGDTEAFF
clone size: few; J gene: TRBJ2-1; D gene: -; V gene: TRBV6-5; CDR3 DNA: TGTGCCAGCGGCGGGCCTAAAAATTGCTCCTACAATGAGCAGTTCTTC; CDR3 protein: CASGGPKNCSYNEQFF
clone size: -; J gene: TRBJ1-1; D gene: -; V gene: TRBV20-1; CDR3 DNA: TGCAGTGCTAGAGGGGGGAATGGGCGCGAGGCTTTCTTT; CDR3 protein: CSARGGNGREAFF
clone size: many; J gene: TRBJ2-3; D gene: -; V gene: TRBV7-2; CDR3 DNA: TGTGCCAGCAGCCCGCGACAGGGACTGACAGATACGCAGTATTTT; CDR3 protein: CASSPRQGLTDTQYF
clone size: -; J gene: TRBJ2-2; D gene: -; V gene: TRBV9; CDR3 DNA: TGTGCCAGCAGGGGGGCGGGGAACACCGGGGAGCTGTTTTTT; CDR3 protein: CASRGAGNTGELFF
clone size: few; J gene: TRBJ2-5; D gene: -; V gene: TRBV19; CDR3 DNA: TGTGCCAGTAACGGGGGTTTGTGGCAAGAGACCCAGTACTTC; CDR3 protein: CASNGGLWQETQYF
clone size: -; J gene: TRBJ2-1; D gene: TRBD2; V gene: TRBV18; CDR3 DNA: TGTGCCAGCTCACGACCGGGACTAGCGGGAGGGCCTCAGGAGCAGTTCTTC; CDR3 protein: CASSRPGLAGGPQEQFF
clone size: -; J gene: TRBJ2-5; D gene: -; V gene: TRBV7-9; CDR3 DNA: TGTGCCAGCAGCCCTGACAGAACCCAGTACTTC; CDR3 protein: CASSPDRTQYF